This passage covers 2 T cell receptor beta chains from one sample sequenced in a study of blood T cell dynamics during melanoma immunotherapy. Libraries were prepared by immunoSEQ multiplex PCR; TCRdb keeps only in-frame clonotypes and omits some of them. The sample lists more than 6,500 clones, over 65% occurring once. Noted time point: week 3, after first cycle of checkpoint inhibitor. Source: blood, taken from a patient treated with checkpoint blockade. The receptor set was obtained from a human donor with melanoma.

V gene TRBV5-1 combines with J gene TRBJ1-1, with D unclear. Per the germline V gene, CDR1 is SGHRS and CDR2 is YFSETQ. Between the trimmed V and J ends, which lost 4 bases and 4 bases, there was a span of 11 bases. The CDR3 sequence is 13 residues long. CDR3 in DNA: TGCGCCAGCAGCCCTATGGTTAGCACTGAAGCTTTCTTT. Protein product: CASSPMVSTEAFF.

The rearrangement uses TRBV7-2 and TRBJ1-5, with D maybe TRBD1 (6 bases). V was trimmed by 2 bases and J by 7 bases, leaving 15 bases between them. The CDR3 is 15 residues long. Per the germline V gene, CDR1 is SGHTA and CDR2 is FQGNSA. The CDR3 DNA reads as TGTGCCAGCAGCTTAATCCAGGGGATGTCGCAGCCCCAGCATTTT. Encoded protein: CASSLIQGMSQPQHF.